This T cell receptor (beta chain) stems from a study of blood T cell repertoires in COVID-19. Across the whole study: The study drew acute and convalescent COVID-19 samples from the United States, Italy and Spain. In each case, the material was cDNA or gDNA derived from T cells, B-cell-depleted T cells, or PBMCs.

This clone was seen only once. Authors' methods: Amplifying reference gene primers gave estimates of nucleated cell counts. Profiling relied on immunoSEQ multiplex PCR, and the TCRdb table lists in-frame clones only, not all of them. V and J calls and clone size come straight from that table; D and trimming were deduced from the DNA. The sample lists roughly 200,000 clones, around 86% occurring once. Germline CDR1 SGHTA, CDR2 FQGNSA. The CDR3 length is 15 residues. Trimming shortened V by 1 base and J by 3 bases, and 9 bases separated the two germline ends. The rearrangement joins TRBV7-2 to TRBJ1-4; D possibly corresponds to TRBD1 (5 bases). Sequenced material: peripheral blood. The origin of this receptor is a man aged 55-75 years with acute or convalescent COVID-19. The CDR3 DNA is TGTGCCAGCAGCTTAGGGGCAGGGCCTAATGAAAAACTGTTTTTT. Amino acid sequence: CASSLGAGPNEKLFF.